This T cell receptor beta chain was recovered during a study of technical replicates of blood from a handful of donors. Repertoires were generated with immunoSEQ multiplex PCR, while TCRdb's copy carries only in-frame clones and drops some. Of roughly 97,000 clones listed, 95% to 96% were seen once; the top ten hold approximately 0.38%. The CDR3 is 16 amino acids. The V segment lost 2 bases and the J segment 6 bases; nucleotides outside the gene matches: 6. Per the germline V gene, CDR1 is MGHRA and CDR2 is YSYEKL. V and J are TRBV4-1 and TRBJ2-2; 10 bases agree with TRBD2. The source is a human donor in good health. Sequenced input: T cells isolated from PBMCs. CDR3 protein: CASSQPTSGIPGELFF. The CDR3 nucleotides are TGCGCCAGCAGCCAACCCACTAGCGGGATACCCGGGGAGCTGTTTTTT.